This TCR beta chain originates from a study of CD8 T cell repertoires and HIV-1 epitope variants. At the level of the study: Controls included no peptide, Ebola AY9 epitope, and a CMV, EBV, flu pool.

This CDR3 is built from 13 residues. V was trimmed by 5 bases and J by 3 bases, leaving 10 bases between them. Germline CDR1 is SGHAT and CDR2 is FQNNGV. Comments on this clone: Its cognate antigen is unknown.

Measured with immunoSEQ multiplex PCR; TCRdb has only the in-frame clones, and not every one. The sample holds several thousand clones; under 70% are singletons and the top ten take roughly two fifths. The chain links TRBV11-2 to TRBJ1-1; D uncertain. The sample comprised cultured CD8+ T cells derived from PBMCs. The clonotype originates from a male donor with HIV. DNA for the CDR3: TGTGCCAGCAGCCTCCTAGGCTACACTGAAGCTTTCTTT. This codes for CASSLLGYTEAFF.